Here is one TCR beta chain with its context. This sample's time point: blood 2 weeks post-SBRT. Noted treatment: 15 Gy SBRT to primary tumor, nephrectomy 4 weeks later. After removal of 7 bases from V and 8 bases from J, the junction contained 8 bases not matched to a gene. The CDR3 loop spans 12 amino acids. Per germline, CDR1 SQVTM and CDR2 ANQGSEA. These data originate in a study of radiation and T cells in renal cell carcinoma. TCRdb keeps only in-frame clones here, not all; method: immunoSEQ multiplex PCR. The table shows around 130,000 clones, with around four fifths occurring only once. V and J are TRBV29-1 and TRBJ2-1, with 7 bases matching TRBD2. The source was blood, collected from a patient whose treatment included radiotherapy and nephrectomy. The sequence came from a woman in her sixties with renal cell carcinoma. The CDR3 bases are TGCAGCGGGAGACTAGCCGTCCATGAGCAGTTCTTC. Amino acids: CSGRLAVHEQFF.